This T cell receptor (gamma chain) was profiled in a study of γδ T cells in repeated Plasmodium falciparum infection (TCRdb year 2021). Background on the whole study: The natural-infection arm enrolled Malian children exposed to intense seasonal malaria transmission and compared the Malian children with Australian children matched for age and gender. Four controlled human malaria infections were administered to five malaria-naive U.S. adults over roughly 610 days by bites from P. falciparum NF54-infected Anopheles stephensi mosquitoes. Controlled-infection subjects were sampled at baseline, immediately before selected infections, and 21 days after each infection. Malian gammadelta TCR repertoires were analysed cross-sectionally during no-transmission periods and were analysed longitudinally across acute febrile malaria episodes. In the study, the shaping of the human gammadelta T cell repertoire by repeated Plasmodium falciparum infection was examined using natural infection in Mali and controlled human malaria infection.

The method was multiplex PCR. Sequenced using an Illumina MiSeq. From each sorted gammadelta T cell sample, both TCR gamma (TRG) and TCR delta (TRD) chains were sequenced. Per the authors' processing: Clonotype tree plots, accumulated frequency of the top 20 clonotypes, diversity index (DI) and D75 metrics were included in the repertoire analyses. TCRdb called clones anew from the public reads via CATT; matching DNA rows were later pooled. In this record, the V and J calls reflect TCRdb's handling and not the investigators' own analysis. This sample has 20,000 to 30,000 gamma-chain clones in its table, and less than 3.5% of those were observed once. The leading ten clones occupy 30% to 35% of the sample. This clone was seen more than once but under ten times. The antigen it recognizes is unknown. The amino acid sequence in TCRdb belongs to a much larger clone and departs from this DNA's translation at residue 3, likely a sequencing read error; the sequence shown is translated from the DNA.

General study outcomes and caveats: Vgamma9/Vdelta2+ TCR repertoires kept a highly stable polyclonal repertoire across time and infection, and many TCRgamma sequences overlapped between individuals. Generalizability was limited because the Malian cohort was drawn from a small rural village of predominantly one ethnic group. In Vdelta2-negative gammadelta TCR repertoires, which were largely Vdelta1+, repeated controlled infections appeared to drive waves of new clonotype selection. Analysis of inter-individual variability in gammadelta T cell responses was limited by the small size of the controlled-infection cohort. Vdelta2-negative gammadelta TCR repertoires from Malian children appeared more clonally expanded, less diverse and less shared than those of Australian children.

CDR1 and CDR2 (GITISATS, ISYDGTV) derive from the germline V gene (reference sequence). From cysteine to phenylalanine, the CDR3 is 13 amino acids long. Of all the DNA, just the CDR3 is kept, 39 bases in frame from base 1. For bulk TCR repertoire analysis, Vgamma9/Vdelta2+ and Vdelta2-negative gammadelta T cell populations were isolated by flow sorting from peripheral blood mononuclear cells. Specimen: gamma-delta T cells from blood. Recombination connected TRGV9 to TRGJ1 or TRGJ2. No J segment appears in TCRdb, so it was assigned here by matching the sequence to germline. The source is a pool of human donors (malaria-infected and uninfected, not separated). The CDR3 is CASWEGFAYKKLF. The DNA sequence reads TGTGCCTCGTGGGAGGGCTTTGCTTATAAGAAACTCTTT.